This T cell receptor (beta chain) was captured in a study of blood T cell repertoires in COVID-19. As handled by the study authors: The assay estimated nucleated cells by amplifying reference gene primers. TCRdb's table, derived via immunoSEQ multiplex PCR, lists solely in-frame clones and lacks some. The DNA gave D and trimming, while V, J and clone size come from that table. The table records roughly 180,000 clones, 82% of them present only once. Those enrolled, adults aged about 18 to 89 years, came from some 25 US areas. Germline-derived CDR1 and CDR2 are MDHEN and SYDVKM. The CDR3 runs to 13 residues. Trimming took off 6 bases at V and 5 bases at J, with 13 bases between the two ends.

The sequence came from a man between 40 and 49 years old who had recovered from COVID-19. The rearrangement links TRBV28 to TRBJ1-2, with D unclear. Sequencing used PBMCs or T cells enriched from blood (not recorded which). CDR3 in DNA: TGTGCCAGCAGACCAGGTCCCGGATATGGCTACACCTTC. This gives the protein CASRPGPGYGYTF.